The 23 T cell receptor beta chains below were found in one sample sequenced in a study of Ad26.COV2.S vaccination and SARS-CoV-2 variants. Assay: immunoSEQ multiplex PCR; the TCRdb copy retains only in-frame clones and omits some. The table shows hundreds of thousands of clones, with about 90% occurring only once. This material consisted of peripheral blood, taken after recovery from COVID-19. The source is a human donor who had recovered from COVID-19.

J is TRBJ1-5 and V is TRBV7-9; D remains unclear. This CDR3 spans 16 amino acids. Trimming took 1 base from V and 1 from J, leaving 11 bases between them. Per germline, CDR1 SEHNR and CDR2 FQNEAQ (reference sequence). CDR3 sequence reads: CASSLEGGGSNQPQHF. The CDR3 nucleotides are TGTGCCAGCAGCTTAGAGGGAGGAGGAAGCAATCAGCCCCAGCATTTT.

The rearrangement joins TRBV2 to TRBJ1-5; D may be TRBD1 (6 bases). CDR3 length equals 16 residues. Trimming shortened V by 6 bases and J by 5 bases, and 20 bases separated the two germline ends. Germline V gene sequence: CDR1 SNHLY, CDR2 FYNNEI. The CDR3 DNA reads as TGTGCCAGCAGCCCTGACAGGTTCGGGCCCGATCAGCCCCAGCATTTT. Its translation is CASSPDRFGPDQPQHF.

The chain carries TRBV10-3 and TRBJ2-7; the match to TRBD1 covers 11 bases. J was trimmed by 0 bases and V by 4 bases; bases with no gene match: 14. The CDR3 is made up of 19 amino acids. CDR1 ENHRY and CDR2 SYGVKD come from the germline V gene. The CDR3 DNA reads as TGTGCCATCAGTGGTCCCGGGACAGGGGGTATTTGGCCCTCCTACGAGCAGTACTTC. It translates to CAISGPGTGGIWPSYEQYF.

The rearrangement links TRBV19 to TRBJ2-3; 8 nucleotides align to TRBD2. Germline CDR1 LNHDA, CDR2 SQIVND (reference sequence). J was trimmed by 0 bases and V by 8 bases; bases with no gene match: 7. This CDR3 region has 15 residues. The CDR3 region has the DNA TGTGCCAGTGGCCATAGCGGGGCTAGCACAGATACGCAGTATTTT. Protein: CASGHSGASTDTQYF.

The V and J genes are TRBV7-9 and TRBJ1-2; D might be TRBD1 (6 bases). Germline values: CDR1 SEHNR, CDR2 FQNEAQ (reference sequence). Between the trimmed V and J ends, which lost 4 bases and 4 bases, there was a span of 16 bases. This CDR3 has 15 residues. The CDR3 DNA sequence: TGTGCCAGCAGCTACTGGGACATCGTTTCCTATGGCTACACCTTC. It translates to CASSYWDIVSYGYTF.

This chain links TRBV6-2 or TRBV6-3 with TRBJ2-3; 11 bases fit TRBD2. Germline V gene lookup returns CDR1 MNHEY and CDR2 SVGEGT. The CDR3 loop spans 16 amino acids. Trimming at V came to 0 bases and at J to 4 bases, leaving 3 bases not matched to a gene. DNA of the CDR3: TGTGCCAGCAGTTACTCTGCTAGCGGGGGGCCAGATACGCAGTATTTT. Its protein is CASSYSASGGPDTQYF.

V is TRBV3-1 (or the pseudogene TRBV3-2) and J is TRBJ2-5; TRBD1 matches at 10 bases. CDR1 and CDR2 from the germline V gene are LGHDT and YNNKEL (reference sequence). Germline trimming cut 0 bases from V and 4 bases from J; bases unmatched to any gene: 2. The CDR3 consists of 15 residues. CDR3 sequence: CASSQDWDRGETQYF. The DNA of the CDR3 is TGTGCCAGCAGCCAAGATTGGGACAGGGGAGAGACCCAGTACTTC.

The CDR3 DNA follows: TGTGCCAGCAGGGGACAGGGGCAGGGTACGCAGTATTTT. Protein sequence: CASRGQGQGTQYF. The rearrangement uses TRBV28 and TRBJ2-3, with TRBD1 matching 10 bases. Germline V gene data show CDR1 as MDHEN and CDR2 as SYDVKM. The CDR3 loop spans 13 amino acids. V was pared by 6 bases and J by 8 bases, with 5 bases of the junction left unmatched.

In this sample, this clone turned up a few times. The CDR3 DNA sequence: TGTGCCAGCAGCTACCAAGAGACCCAGTACTTC. Encoded protein: CASSYQETQYF. The chain uses TRBV5-6 and TRBJ2-5; no reliable D call. Germline loops: CDR1 SGHDT, CDR2 YYEEEE. Trimming pared 3 bases from V and 0 bases from J, leaving 0 bases between. This CDR3 is 11 amino acids long.

Details on this clone: The same CDR3 arises from other DNA sequences in this sample as well. The chain employs TRBV7-2 and TRBJ2-6, with a possible D match to TRBD2 (5 bases). Trimming removed 1 base at V and 0 bases at J, with 7 bases between. The CDR3 runs 16 residues. CDR1 SGHTA and CDR2 FQGNSA come from the germline V gene. The CDR3 sequence is CASSLGGSSGANVLTF. The CDR3 coding sequence is TGTGCCAGCAGCTTAGGAGGGAGCTCTGGGGCCAACGTCCTGACTTTC.

The V call is TRBV4-1, the J call TRBJ2-7, with D uncertain. Per germline, CDR1 MGHRA and CDR2 YSYEKL. V dropped 4 bases and J dropped 0 bases, with 7 bases sitting between them. The CDR3 loop spans 13 amino acids. In DNA form, the CDR3 reads TGCGCCAGCAGCCCCTTAAGCTCCTACGAGCAGTACTTC. Translated: CASSPLSSYEQYF.

The chain has TRBV9 and TRBJ2-7, with D perhaps TRBD1 (6 bases). Germline lookup yields CDR1 SGDLS and CDR2 YYNGEE. This CDR3 comprises 15 residues. Trimming left V 3 bases short and J 5 bases short, with 18 bases between. For the CDR3, the DNA is TGTGCCAGCAGCGCGGACCAAGGACAGTTCGACGAGCAGTACTTC. Residues: CASSADQGQFDEQYF.

This sequence joins TRBV4-1 and TRBJ1-1; D ambiguous. Trimming took off 5 bases at V and 1 base at J, with 11 bases between the two ends. There are 14 residues in the CDR3. The germline V gene encodes CDR1 MGHRA and CDR2 YSYEKL. The CDR3 region has the DNA TGCGCCAGCAGCTTTACCCCAGGGAACACTGAAGCTTTCTTT. It specifies CASSFTPGNTEAFF.

This chain connects TRBV19 to TRBJ1-5, with D possibly TRBD1 on 5 matching bases. CDR1 is LNHDA and CDR2 is SQIVND in the germline V gene (reference sequence). Trimming took 7 bases from V and 3 from J, leaving 16 bases between them. The CDR3 length is 15 residues. The CDR3 region is CASTGRETFNQPQHF. CDR3 nucleotide sequence: TGTGCCAGTACCGGCAGGGAGACATTCAATCAGCCCCAGCATTTT.

V and J are TRBV6-5 and TRBJ2-3; 9 bases fit TRBD2. Losses at the gene ends were 2 bases for V and 4 bases for J; bases not matched to a gene: 4. CDR3 length equals 15 residues. Germline CDR1 reads MNHEY; CDR2 reads SVGAGI. For the CDR3, the DNA is TGTGCCAGCAGTTACGCGGGGGGGCGGGCAGATACGCAGTATTTT. It is translated as CASSYAGGRADTQYF.

The chain combines TRBV4-3 with TRBJ1-4; a weak D match, TRBD1 (6 bases). The CDR3 runs 15 residues. Per germline, CDR1 LGHNA and CDR2 YSLEER. The V and J ends lost 4 bases and 0 bases respectively, with 9 bases between them. In nucleotides, the CDR3 is TGCGCCAGCAGCCTACAGGGCTCAACTAATGAAAAACTGTTTTTT. This gives the protein CASSLQGSTNEKLFF.

The chain carries TRBV6-5 and TRBJ2-5; no definite D call. Germline V gene lookup returns CDR1 MNHEY and CDR2 SVGAGI. V lost 2 bases and J lost 3, with 13 bases in between. CDR3 size: 15 residues. The CDR3 bases are TGTGCCAGCAGTTACACCGGAATACCTAAAGAGACCCAGTACTTC. It translates to CASSYTGIPKETQYF.

The chain carries TRBV18 and TRBJ1-1; the D gene is possibly TRBD1 (5 bases). The CDR3 loop spans 16 amino acids. The V end lost 2 bases, the J end lost 0 bases, and 13 bases lay between the germline ends. CDR1 is KGHSH, CDR2 LQKENI, per germline. CDR3 amino acids: CASSPSGGGVNTEAFF. The CDR3 DNA is TGTGCCAGCTCACCATCGGGGGGAGGGGTGAACACTGAAGCTTTCTTT.

The chain recombines TRBV7-3 with TRBJ1-1, with D hard to call. Germline V gene sequence: CDR1 SGHTA, CDR2 FQGTGA. V lost 2 bases and J lost 1, with 5 bases in between. The CDR3 covers 13 residues. The CDR3 loop is CASSLFANTEAFF. CDR3 coding DNA: TGTGCCAGCAGCTTATTCGCGAACACTGAAGCTTTCTTT. Using reference TRBV7-3 and TRBJ1-1 for the parts outside the CDR3, the full variable domain is GAGVSQTPSNKVTEKGKYVELRCDPISGHTALYWYRQSLGQGPEFLIYFQGTGAADDSGLPNDRFFAVRPEGSVSTLKIQRTERGDSAVYLCASSLFANTEAFFGQGTRLTVV.

The V and J genes are TRBV19 and TRBJ2-3; 9 positions match TRBD1. The CDR3 has 15 residues. The ends lost 7 bases at V and 3 bases at J; junction bases unmatched: 8. Germline V gene data show CDR1 as LNHDA and CDR2 as SQIVND (reference sequence). The CDR3 sequence is CASTSGQGRTDTQYF. CDR3 nucleotide sequence: TGTGCCAGTACCTCGGGACAGGGCAGAACAGATACGCAGTATTTT.

The chain joins TRBV6-2 or TRBV6-3 to TRBJ1-2; D is perhaps TRBD1 (6 bases). Looked up from germline, CDR1 is MNHEY and CDR2 is SVGEGT. Trimming removed 2 bases at V and 4 bases at J, with 8 bases between. The CDR3 runs 13 residues. The CDR3 reads CASSYGGPYGYTF. CDR3 coding DNA: TGTGCCAGCAGTTACGGGGGGCCCTATGGCTACACCTTC.

The chain couples TRBV5-6 to TRBJ2-7; TRBD2 might be the D (6 bases). CDR1 and CDR2 from the germline V gene are SGHDT and YYEEEE. The V end lost 3 bases, the J end lost 7 bases, and 17 bases lay between the germline ends. The CDR3 is 14 amino acids. CDR3 amino acids: CASSSEGLSWEQYF. The CDR3 DNA reads TGTGCCAGCAGCTCGGAGGGGCTCTCCTGGGAGCAGTACTTC. Combining the CDR3 with reference TRBV5-6 and TRBJ2-7 gives the whole variable domain DAGVTQSPTHLIKTRGQQVTLRCSPKSGHDTVSWYQQALGQGPQFIFQYYEEEERQRGNFPDRFSGHQFPNYSSELNVNALLLGDSALYLCASSSEGLSWEQYFGPGTRLTVT.

The chain couples TRBV4-1 to TRBJ2-2; D is undetermined. CDR3 length: 14 residues. The V and J ends lost 0 bases and 6 bases respectively, with 8 bases between them. The V gene's germline CDR1 is MGHRA and CDR2 YSYEKL. CDR3 coding DNA: TGCGCCAGCAGCCAAGATCTAGGAGCCGGGGAGCTGTTTTTT. Translated, it gives CASSQDLGAGELFF.